The T cell receptor (beta chain) under discussion was sequenced for a study of blood T cell repertoires in COVID-19. Study background: There were acute and convalescent COVID-19 samples, and they came from the United States, Italy and Spain.

Data came from immunoSEQ multiplex PCR; TCRdb stores just in-frame clones and leaves some out. Of approximately 390,000 clones in the sample, around 87% were seen once. V gave up 4 bases and J gave up 0 bases, with 14 bases separating them. Germline lookup yields CDR1 KGHDR and CDR2 SFDVKD. The CDR3 totals 16 residues. The specimen was peripheral blood. The TCR comes from a woman aged 60-70 years with COVID-19, enrolled during active disease. V and J are TRBV24-1 and TRBJ1-1, with D possibly matching TRBD1 (6 bases). The CDR3 sequence is CATSDPGQHMNTEAFF. The CDR3 DNA reads TGTGCCACCAGTGACCCTGGACAGCACATGAACACTGAAGCTTTCTTT.